This T cell receptor beta chain emerged from a study of blood T cell repertoires in COVID-19. Study-wide context: Sites across the United States, Italy and Spain contributed samples from acute and convalescent COVID-19. Nucleic acid was either cDNA or gDNA, and it came from T cells, B-cell-depleted T cells, or PBMCs.

Germline CDR1 is LNHDA and CDR2 is SQIVND (reference sequence). Trimming took off 1 base at V and 8 bases at J, with 15 bases between the two ends. This CDR3 comprises 15 residues. Per the study methods: By means of reference gene primer amplification, nucleated cell counts were estimated. Generated by immunoSEQ multiplex PCR, the TCRdb table keeps only in-frame clones and is missing some. The V and J calls and clone size are taken from that table; D and trimming were inferred from the DNA. The sample comprises a few hundred thousand clones, roughly 80% of which are singletons, and about 5% rests with the top ten.

The chain uses TRBV19 and TRBJ2-1, with no clear D. The sequenced sample was PBMCs or T cells enriched from blood (not recorded which). This receptor was identified in a woman between 50 and 59 years old who had recovered from COVID-19. This CDR3 reads CASSIANRKRDEQFF. The CDR3 DNA follows: TGTGCCAGTAGTATAGCAAATCGGAAACGGGATGAGCAGTTCTTC.